These 26 T cell receptor beta chains share one sample of origin, sequenced in a study of cytomegalovirus exposure and HLA in healthy donors. 13 Jbeta primers and 60 Vbeta primers were used for the PCR. Using immunoSEQ multiplex PCR, the repertoire was profiled, and TCRdb retains in-frame clones only, with some absent. The top ten clones hold 1.8% of a sample with about 140,000 clones, 9.4% of them seen once. Material for sequencing was PBMCs. The receptors come from a male donor in good health and CMV-seronegative.

This chain links TRBV29-1 with TRBJ2-3; 8 bases agree with TRBD1. This CDR3 has 13 amino acids. With 6 bases clipped from V and 6 bases from J, the junction kept 8 bases outside the gene matches. Per germline, CDR1 SQVTM and CDR2 ANQGSEA. The CDR3 region is CSVRDRRMDTQYF. Written as DNA, the CDR3 is TGCAGCGTCCGGGACAGGAGGATGGATACGCAGTATTTT.

This clone was detected only a few times. The V call is TRBV2, the J call TRBJ1-2; D uncertain. CDR1 is SNHLY and CDR2 is FYNNEI in the germline V gene. CDR3 length: 11 residues. The germline V and J ends were trimmed by 4 bases and 6 bases, with 6 bases remaining between them. The CDR3 protein is CASSGDNGYTF. DNA for the CDR3: TGTGCCAGCAGTGGAGACAATGGCTACACCTTC. Full variable domain (missing parts from reference TRBV2 and TRBJ1-2): EPEVTQTPSHQVTQMGQEVILRCVPISNHLYFYWYRQILGQKVEFLVSFYNNEISEKSEIFDDQFSVERPDGSNFTLKIRSTKLEDSAMYFCASSGDNGYTFGSGTRLTVV.

This clone was seen more than once but under ten times. The chain couples TRBV2 to TRBJ1-4; 8 nucleotides agree with TRBD1. CDR3 size: 15 residues. Germline-derived CDR1 and CDR2 are SNHLY and FYNNEI. V lost 6 bases to trimming and J lost 8 bases; unmatched junction nucleotides: 11. The CDR3 bases are TGTGCCAGCAGCGAAACAGGGGGTGTTCTGGAAAAACTGTTTTTT. As protein: CASSETGGVLEKLFF. The variable domain in full, completed from reference TRBV2 and TRBJ1-4, reads EPEVTQTPSHQVTQMGQEVILRCVPISNHLYFYWYRQILGQKVEFLVSFYNNEISEKSEIFDDQFSVERPDGSNFTLKIRSTKLEDSAMYFCASSETGGVLEKLFFGSGTQLSVL.

This clone was found a few times. The V call is TRBV19, the J call TRBJ2-1, with D possibly being TRBD1 (6 bases). The CDR3 covers 14 residues. From germline, CDR1 is LNHDA and CDR2 SQIVND (reference sequence). V was clipped by 5 bases and J by 8 bases, with 16 bases between them. The CDR3 DNA reads as TGTGCCAGTAGTCTAGCAAACAGGGCCTATGAGCAGTTCTTC. Protein sequence: CASSLANRAYEQFF.

The V gene is TRBV7-9, the J gene TRBJ1-1; D may be TRBD1 (5 bases). The V gene's germline CDR1 is SEHNR and CDR2 FQNEAQ (reference sequence). Trimming cost V 8 bases and J 6 bases, with 16 bases left between them. This CDR3 spans 13 amino acids. CDR3 amino acids: CASELSGLSEAFF. In DNA, the CDR3 is TGTGCCAGCGAACTTTCAGGGCTATCTGAAGCTTTCTTT.

This clone was detected only a few times. The chain is built from TRBV4-3 and TRBJ1-5; 9 nucleotides line up with TRBD1. J gave up 1 base and V 0 bases, and 1 base lay outside the gene matches. Germline CDR1 and CDR2: LGHNA and YSLEER. The CDR3 has 16 amino acids. This chain's CDR3 is CASSQDGTGSNQPQHF. The CDR3 nucleotides are TGCGCCAGCAGCCAAGACGGGACAGGGAGCAATCAGCCCCAGCATTTT.

This chain connects TRBV30 to TRBJ1-5; no clear D. V lost 3 bases and J lost 2, with 8 bases in between. Germline CDR1 reads GTSNPN; CDR2 reads SVGIG (reference sequence). This CDR3 region has 13 residues. As DNA, the CDR3 is TGTGCCTGGAGCCGGCGGGGCAATCAGCCCCAGCATTTT. Encoded protein: CAWSRRGNQPQHF.

The J gene is TRBJ1-4, the V gene TRBV5-1; D remains ambiguous. Germline loops: CDR1 SGHRS, CDR2 YFSETQ. V was shortened by 2 bases and J by 5 bases, with 13 bases between the two germline ends. The CDR3 sequence is 15 residues long. The DNA of the CDR3 is TGCGCCAGCAGCTTCCTGGGAGGACCCAATGAAAAACTGTTTTTT. Its translation: CASSFLGGPNEKLFF. The full variable domain, in which reference TRBV5-1 and TRBJ1-4 provide the parts outside the CDR3, is KAGVTQTPRYLIKTRGQQVTLSCSPISGHRSVSWYQQTPGQGLQFLFEYFSETQRNKGNFPGRFSGRQFSNSRSEMNVSTLELGDSALYLCASSFLGGPNEKLFFGSGTQLSVL.

The chain links TRBV19 to TRBJ1-2; 12 bases line up with TRBD1. This CDR3 spans 15 amino acids. CDR1 is LNHDA and CDR2 is SQIVND in the germline V gene (reference sequence). The J segment lost 6 bases and the V segment lost 3 bases, leaving 5 bases of the junction unmatched. In nucleotides, the CDR3 is TGTGCCAGTAGTATCCTCGGGACAGGGGGCGATGGCTACACCTTC. Amino acids: CASSILGTGGDGYTF. Variable domain in full (rest from reference TRBV19 and TRBJ1-2): DGGITQSPKYLFRKEGQNVTLSCEQNLNHDAMYWYRQDPGQGLRLIYYSQIVNDFQKGDIAEGYSVSREKKESFPLTVTSAQKNPTAFYLCASSILGTGGDGYTFGSGTRLTVV.

J is TRBJ1-1 and V is TRBV18, with D unresolved. Trimming took off 7 bases at V and 5 bases at J, with 17 bases between the two ends. Germline CDR1 is KGHSH and CDR2 is LQKENI. This CDR3 is 14 amino acids long. The CDR3 nucleotides are TGTGCCAGCTACGCGGTTGTAGGTAGTACTGAAGCTTTCTTT. This translates into CASYAVVGSTEAFF.

This clone has just a few counts. The chain employs TRBV29-1 and TRBJ2-3, with D hard to call. CDR3 size: 11 residues. Germline V gives CDR1 SQVTM, CDR2 ANQGSEA. V was pared by 3 bases and J by 3 bases, with 4 bases between. The CDR3 DNA reads TGCAGCGTTGATATTACAGATACGCAGTATTTT. Translated: CSVDITDTQYF.

The CDR3 sequence is CASSLVSGGPRDYEQYF. As DNA, the CDR3 is TGTGCCAGCAGCTTAGTTTCAGGGGGACCCCGAGATTACGAGCAGTACTTC. The chain couples TRBV7-8 to TRBJ2-7; 7 nucleotides agree with TRBD1. The CDR3 has 17 residues. The germline gives CDR1 SGHVS, CDR2 FQNEAQ. V trimming: 1 base; J trimming: 4 bases; junction bases outside the gene matches: 13.

There are a few counts of this clone. The CDR3 reads CATKDDRSQETQYF. CDR3 nucleotide sequence: TGTGCCACCAAGGACGACAGATCCCAAGAGACCCAGTACTTC. The chain carries TRBV19 and TRBJ2-5; weak D call: TRBD1 (5 bases). Trimming took 10 bases from V and 1 from J, leaving 16 bases between them. Germline-derived CDR1 and CDR2 are LNHDA and SQIVND (reference sequence). The CDR3 totals 14 residues.

This chain connects TRBV19 to TRBJ1-2, with 7 bases fitting TRBD1. The CDR3 is 12 residues long. Losses at the gene ends were 7 bases for V and 8 bases for J; bases not matched to a gene: 7. Germline assignment: CDR1 LNHDA and CDR2 SQIVND (reference sequence). CDR3: CASTFRGEGYTF. The DNA of the CDR3 is TGTGCCAGTACCTTCAGGGGGGAAGGCTACACCTTC.

The CDR3, as DNA: TGTGCCAGCAGATCTCGACAGGAAGAGACCCAGTACTTC. Protein sequence: CASRSRQEETQYF. This chain connects TRBV11-2 to TRBJ2-5; tentative D call: TRBD1 (6 bases). Per germline, CDR1 SGHAT and CDR2 FQNNGV. Trimming stripped 6 bases from V and 3 bases from J, with 11 bases between. This CDR3 region has 13 residues.

The V call is TRBV6-1, the J call TRBJ2-1, with 11 bases identical to TRBD2. The trim removed 3 bases at V and 5 bases at J, leaving 9 bases unmatched. CDR1 is MNHNS and CDR2 is SASEGT in the germline V gene. The CDR3 sequence is 17 residues long. The CDR3 DNA reads TGTGCCAGCAGTGAGGCAGATCTAGCGGGGGGACACAATGAGCAGTTCTTC. Protein product: CASSEADLAGGHNEQFF.

This clone was recorded a few times. The chain is built from TRBV30 and TRBJ2-7; D ambiguous. Between the trimmed V and J ends, which lost 5 bases and 4 bases, there was a span of 9 bases. The CDR3 is made up of 11 amino acids. CDR1 is GTSNPN, CDR2 SVGIG, per germline (reference sequence). The CDR3 DNA follows: TGTGCCTGGGGCACAGATTACGAGCAGTACTTC. Translating gives CAWGTDYEQYF.

The chain combines TRBV7-9 with TRBJ2-1; 12 bases map to TRBD2. The CDR3 totals 17 residues. Per the germline V gene, CDR1 is SEHNR and CDR2 is FQNEAQ (reference sequence). The junction had 4 bases not matched to a gene; V was cut back by 0 bases and J by 4 bases. The CDR3: CASSLAGLAGLYNEQFF. The CDR3 region has the DNA TGTGCCAGCAGCTTAGCCGGACTAGCGGGGCTTTACAATGAGCAGTTCTTC. The full variable domain, its missing parts supplied by reference TRBV7-9 and TRBJ2-1, is DTGVSQNPRHKITKRGQNVTFRCDPISEHNRLYWYRQTLGQGPEFLTYFQNEAQLEKSRLLSDRFSAERPKGSFSTLEIQRTEQGDSAMYLCASSLAGLAGLYNEQFFGPGTRLTVL.

Only a few counts were recorded for this clone. V gene TRBV28 combines with J gene TRBJ2-3, with D perhaps matching TRBD1 (6 bases). CDR1 is MDHEN, CDR2 SYDVKM, per germline. V was shortened by 4 bases and J by 2 bases, with 13 bases between the two germline ends. The CDR3 runs 15 residues. Here the CDR3 reads CASSSSGAFTDTQYF. The CDR3 coding sequence is TGTGCCAGCAGTTCCTCAGGGGCTTTCACAGATACGCAGTATTTT.

A remark on this clone: The junction departs from the called germline gene at one end, perhaps through a read error. J is TRBJ1-2 and V is TRBV27; 9 bases fit TRBD1. From germline, CDR1 is MNHEY and CDR2 SMNVEV (reference sequence). The length of the CDR3 is 17 residues. This chain's CDR3 is CASSPRQGTGSSYGYPF. CDR3 nucleotide sequence: TGTGCCAGCAGTCCACGACAAGGGACAGGGAGTAGCTATGGCTACCCCTTC.

The chain joins TRBV9 to TRBJ2-3; perhaps TRBD1 as D (7 bases). Germline CDR1 SGDLS, CDR2 YYNGEE. The CDR3 extends over 15 amino acids. V lost 2 bases, J lost 7 bases, and 17 bases lay in between. CDR3 in DNA: TGTGCCAGCAGCGTGGAGGGGGCTTCCCGATATACGCAGTATTTT. It is translated as CASSVEGASRYTQYF.

The J gene is TRBJ2-3, the V gene TRBV28; tentative D call: TRBD1 (6 bases). The CDR3 is 15 amino acids. Germline assignment: CDR1 MDHEN and CDR2 SYDVKM. The germline V and J ends were trimmed by 8 bases and 1 base, with 16 bases remaining between them. The CDR3 here is CASRPTAGGTDTQYF. CDR3 nucleotides: TGTGCCAGCCGCCCGACGGCAGGGGGCACAGATACGCAGTATTTT. Supplemented by reference TRBV28 and TRBJ2-3, the full variable domain reads DVKVTQSSRYLVKRTGEKVFLECVQDMDHENMFWYRQDPGLGLRLIYFSYDVKMKEKGDIPEGYSVSREKKERFSLILESASTNQTSMYLCASRPTAGGTDTQYFGPGTRLTVL.

This clone was counted between two and nine times. The chain links TRBV7-3 to TRBJ2-2, with 7 positions matching TRBD2. V gave up 1 base and J gave up 7 bases; unmatched junction bases: 12. From germline, CDR1 is SGHTA and CDR2 FQGTGA. The CDR3 totals 17 residues. The CDR3 region has the DNA TGTGCCAGCAGCTTAATGTCGAGCGGGGCGGTGGGCGGGGAGCTGTTTTTT. It is translated as CASSLMSSGAVGGELFF.

The chain has TRBV4-3 and TRBJ1-6; the D gene is possibly TRBD1 (5 bases). V lost 3 bases and J lost 7, with 16 bases in between. The germline CDR1 and CDR2 sequences are LGHNA and YSLEER. The CDR3 is made up of 16 amino acids. The CDR3 DNA is TGCGCCAGCAGCCATCCGGACACTTCCGAAAATTCACCCCTCCACTTT. This sequence encodes CASSHPDTSENSPLHF.

The chain is built from TRBV5-4 and TRBJ2-7; D possibly corresponds to TRBD1 (6 bases). The CDR3 has 14 residues. Germline CDR1 reads SGHNT; CDR2 reads YYREEE (reference sequence). V was pared by 1 base and J by 0 bases, with 8 bases between. The chain's CDR3 is CASSLTGFSYEQYF. The CDR3 region has the DNA TGTGCCAGCAGCTTGACAGGGTTCTCCTACGAGCAGTACTTC.

This clone has more than one count but fewer than ten. The CDR3 here is CASRRTSNNEQFF. The CDR3 bases are TGTGCCAGCAGGCGGACTTCAAACAATGAGCAGTTCTTC. The chain recombines TRBV27 with TRBJ2-1; a possible D gene is TRBD2 (5 bases). The CDR3 is made up of 13 amino acids. Deletions cut 6 bases from V and 5 bases from J, with 11 bases between. Germline CDR1 and CDR2: MNHEY and SMNVEV (reference sequence).